The following is a T cell receptor beta chain sequence with its context. Its antigen remains unidentified. The input lacks base qualities; no much larger clone sits a single base away. What this sample's time point label stands for: baseline before first vaccination. Vaccinee samples were obtained from the UK trials COV001 and COV002, which included a single-blind randomized controlled phase 2/3 trial of AZD1222 (ChAdOx1 nCoV-19) in healthy adults. Trial participant PBMC samples were collected at day 0 and day 28 after the second dose for TCRbeta chain sequencing. The CDR3 holds 14 amino acids from the cysteine to the phenylalanine. Only CDR3 DNA is held: 42 bases, read in frame from base 1. From a lookup of the germline V gene, CDR1 and CDR2 are MNHEY and SVGAGI. Compared with germline, V lacks 6 bases and J lacks 1 base; bases without a gene match: 2. This entry comes from a study of T cell responses to AZD1222 COVID-19 vaccine (dated by TCRdb to the early 2020s). With regard to the full study: AZD1222 recipients whose second dose came at about 4 weeks and those whose second dose came at about 12 weeks were combined into one group, since spike-specific TCR depth and breadth did not differ between the two schedules. A total of approximately 230 trial participants underwent TCR sequencing, of whom 200 to 220 received two doses of AZD1222 and about 26 received two doses of the MenACWY control vaccine. Trial participants were enrolled by age into subgroups of 18-55, 56-69 and 70-plus years, and about 150, 27 and 61 TCR-sequenced participants, respectively, were included in these subgroups. The paper's findings and limits, for the study overall: Most participants were white British and females outnumbered males, and the authors suggested that clonal diversity may have been underestimated. Conclusions about previously exposed vaccinees were limited because only six AZD1222 recipients were SARS-CoV-2 seropositive at baseline. Vaccine-associated CD4 TCRs spanned the whole spike protein, with dominant responses in regions 160-218 and 743-854. A significant rise in spike-specific TCR breadth and depth was observed after two AZD1222 doses relative to day 0 and relative to MenACWY recipients. Reportedly, close to half of the unique spike-specific TCRs recognized epitopes lying outside the regions that are mutated in the B.1.351 and B.1.1.7 variants. Because no samples from the day 14 peak response were available, repertoires could be characterized only after the peak T cell response. In the small 56-69-year group, the increase in depth fell short of significance, most likely because of low power.

The CDR3 regions of human TCRbeta chains were analyzed by immunosequencing. Concerning the study's data processing: TCRs in the repertoires were matched against a reference library of SARS-CoV-2-specific TCRs that had been generated with the MIRA antigen-specificity platform. Breadth was defined as the fraction of unique TCRs that were SARS-CoV-2-associated. Depth was defined as the fraction of total T cells that were SARS-CoV-2-associated. Using the MIRA data, each spike-specific TCR was assigned both to the spike region to which the TCR was reactive and to a CD4 or CD8 class. Log10-transformed breadth and depth values were compared by one-way ANOVA with Sidak's multiple comparisons tests. TCRdb took over this immuneACCESS table, retaining in-frame rearrangements with V and J assigned. Such tables are incomplete; in checked studies, under half of the missing clones stem from an unresolved V gene, and the remainder is unexplained. D and trimming were read from the DNA, whereas the V and J calls and clone size are those reported in that table. Counted in this sample were roughly 130,000 clones; around 90% of them appeared once. The top ten hold 2.8% of the sample.

The V gene is TRBV6-5 and the J gene is TRBJ1-5; 8 middle bases align to TRBD1. Sequencing used peripheral blood, obtained on day 0 of AZD1222 vaccination. The origin of this receptor is an adult in good health. The DNA reads TGTGCCAGCAGAACAGGGGGGAGCAATCAGCCCCAGCATTTT. It specifies CASRTGGSNQPQHF.